This record concerns one T cell receptor (beta chain) sequence. The antigen is undetermined. This sample was taken from a study of shared clonotypes between healthy human individuals. As for the study in general: Aged 18 to 49, the donors were a couple of women and a few men.

Each cell subset's genomic DNA was divided evenly among several immunoSEQ plates. TCRdb's table, derived via immunoSEQ multiplex PCR, lists solely in-frame clones and lacks some. The repertoire includes millions of clones, about 95% of them detected once, and 0.9% to 1.4% sits in the top ten. The CDR3 extends over 16 amino acids. Germline V gene lookup returns CDR1 SEHNR and CDR2 FQNEAQ (reference sequence). Trimming shortened V by 5 bases and J by 7 bases, and 20 bases separated the two germline ends. Study-wide points: Around 5% was the fraction of naive CD4 clonotypes found shared across four donors.

Naive CD8 cells lacked CD45RO and underwent positive selection for CCR7, leaving out terminally differentiated effector memory CD45RA+ cells. The source is a man younger than 30 in good health. The material sequenced was naive CD8+ T cells sorted from blood. This sequence joins TRBV7-9 and TRBJ1-4, with a possible D match to TRBD1 (5 bases). CDR3 region: CASSPPRGREGEKLFF. For the CDR3, the DNA is TGTGCCAGCAGCCCTCCGCGGGGCCGGGAGGGTGAAAAACTGTTTTTT.